The 16 T cell receptor beta chains below come from one sample, sequenced in a study of early T cells in non-severe SARS-CoV-2 infection. TCRdb re-derived calls from the 5' RACE reads in MiXCR, one entry per CDR3 protein. The repertoire holds under 100,000 distinct CDR3 sequences, approximately 11% seen once, with around 4.7% in the top ten. Sequencing input: whole blood. Every receptor here comes from an adult who was a healthcare worker with PCR-confirmed SARS-CoV-2 infection or an uninfected control (not recorded which).

This clonotype was detected many times. The genes are TRBV12-3 or TRBV12-4 and TRBJ2-7; 7 bases line up with TRBD2. This CDR3 is 14 amino acids long. Germline trimming cut 4 bases from V and 2 bases from J; bases unmatched to any gene: 5. The CDR3 loop reads CASSYGGRAYEQYF. CDR3 nucleotide sequence: TGTGCCAGCAGTTACGGCGGGAGAGCCTACGAGCAGTACTTC.

This clonotype was detected a few times. An end of the junction differs from the germline gene, which may be a read error. J is TRBJ1-4 and V is TRBV20-1; D is ambiguous. Germline CDR1 is DFQATT and CDR2 is SNEGSKA (reference sequence). The CDR3 has 13 amino acids. CDR3: CSARDGPYEKLFF. The CDR3 DNA reads as TGCAGTGCCAGAGACGGACCCTACGAAAAACTGTTTTTT.

This clonotype was counted between two and nine times. The chain employs TRBV6-5 and TRBJ2-3; TRBD2 matches 9 bases. The CDR3 extends over 15 amino acids. The ends lost 0 bases at V and 9 bases at J; junction bases unmatched: 7. Per the germline V gene, CDR1 is MNHEY and CDR2 is SVGAGI. Here the CDR3 reads CASSYSAGGTRTQYF. The CDR3 DNA is TGTGCCAGCAGTTACTCGGCGGGGGGGACCCGGACGCAGTATTTT.

This clonotype was counted a few times. The genes are TRBV4-1 and TRBJ2-7; D is ambiguous. V lost 0 bases and J 2 bases, leaving 2 bases between the germline ends. The CDR3 covers 12 residues. Looked up from germline, CDR1 is MGHRA and CDR2 is YSYEKL. Here the CDR3 reads CASSQDTYEQYF. CDR3 nucleotide sequence: TGCGCCAGCAGCCAAGACACCTACGAGCAGTACTTC.

Only a few counts were recorded for this clonotype. This sequence joins TRBV2 and TRBJ1-5; D not certain. V dropped 4 bases and J dropped 7 bases, with 17 bases sitting between them. CDR3 length: 15 amino acids. Per germline, CDR1 SNHLY and CDR2 FYNNEI. CDR3 sequence (DNA): TGTGCCAGCAGTGCGGAGGGCCAGCCGAACCAGCCCCAGCATTTT. It is translated as CASSAEGQPNQPQHF.

This clonotype has a count of ten or more. The chain joins TRBV6-2 or TRBV6-3 to TRBJ2-7; TRBD2 agrees at 10 bases. Germline V gives CDR1 MNHEY, CDR2 SVGEGT. The CDR3 totals 15 residues. Trimming cost V 1 base and J 1 base; bases outside gene matches: 1. Here the CDR3 DNA reads TGTGCCAGCAGTTACTTAGCGGGGGGTTCCTACGAGCAGTACTTC. Encoded protein: CASSYLAGGSYEQYF.

This clonotype was detected many times. One end of the junction varies from germline; a read error may be responsible. The chain has TRBV7-7 and TRBJ2-1, with 10 bases identical to TRBD2. This CDR3 has 15 amino acids. Germline V gene lookup returns CDR1 SSHAT and CDR2 FNYEAQ (reference sequence). Here the CDR3 DNA reads TGTGCTAGCAGCTTAACCCCTAGCGGGAGCAATGAGCAGTTCTTC. Translating gives CASSLTPSGSNEQFF.

A few counts support this clonotype. This rearrangement joins TRBV12-3 or TRBV12-4 to TRBJ1-5; the D gene is possibly TRBD1 (6 bases). The CDR3 sequence is 14 residues long. V lost 6 bases and J 7 bases, leaving 16 bases between the germline ends. The CDR3 DNA follows: TGTGCCAGCAGCCCCGCCACAGGGAGGCAGCCCCAGCATTTT. Its translation: CASSPATGRQPQHF.

This clonotype showed up many times. The chain carries TRBV29-1 and TRBJ2-7; tentatively, D is TRBD2 (6 bases). The CDR3 sequence is 13 residues long. In germline, CDR1 is SQVTM, CDR2 ANQGSEA. V was shortened by 7 bases and J by 5 bases, with 18 bases between the two germline ends. The CDR3 loop reads CSALGGEAHEQYF. The CDR3 DNA sequence: TGCAGCGCCTTGGGGGGAGAGGCCCACGAGCAGTACTTC.

This clonotype came up a few times. The chain uses TRBV12-3 or TRBV12-4 and TRBJ1-2; D gene uncertain. This CDR3 has 12 amino acids. V gave up 3 bases and J gave up 7 bases, with 9 bases separating them. CDR3 sequence: CASSFDGGGYTF. The CDR3, as DNA: TGTGCCAGCAGTTTCGATGGCGGTGGCTACACCTTC.

This chain joins TRBV5-1 and TRBJ2-1; TRBD2 aligns across 9 bases. This CDR3 region has 16 residues. With V trimmed by 4 bases and J by 1 base, 6 bases remained unmatched. The germline V gene encodes CDR1 SGHRS and CDR2 YFSETQ. The CDR3 loop reads CASSIPTSGSYNEQFF. The CDR3 coding sequence is TGCGCCAGCAGCATACCGACTAGCGGATCCTACAATGAGCAGTTCTTC.

The chain has TRBV12-3 or TRBV12-4 and TRBJ1-2, with a weak D call TRBD1 (5 bases). This CDR3 has 15 amino acids. V was clipped by 5 bases and J by 6 bases, with 19 bases between them. The CDR3: CASSGSGVNYHGYTF. In DNA form, the CDR3 reads TGTGCCAGCAGTGGATCGGGGGTAAACTATCATGGCTACACCTTC.

The chain couples TRBV10-3 to TRBJ1-2, with D perhaps TRBD1 (5 bases). Germline CDR1 reads ENHRY; CDR2 reads SYGVKD. Trimming removed 9 bases from V and 2 bases from J, with 13 bases in between. The CDR3 spans 13 residues. The CDR3 bases are TGTGCCATTGGCGCAGGGCAGAACTATGGCTACACCTTC. This translates into CAIGAGQNYGYTF.

Of note for this clonotype: The junction shows a germline mismatch at one end, possibly a read error. The J gene is TRBJ1-6, the V gene TRBV6-5; TRBD1 might be the D (5 bases). The length of the CDR3 is 16 residues. Germline CDR1 and CDR2: MNHEY and SVGAGI. CDR3 residues: CASSYGNRRARSPLHF. The CDR3 nucleotides are TGTGCCAGCAGTTATGGGAACCGCAGGGCAAGGTCACCCCTCCATTTT.

This clonotype was seen many times. This chain joins TRBV21-1 and TRBJ2-7. TRBV21-1 is classified as a pseudogene. CDR3 size: 15 residues. The CDR3 is CASSKLSLSSYEQYF. The DNA for the CDR3 is TGTGCCAGCAGCAAGCTTTCCCTAAGCTCCTACGAGCAGTACTTC.

This clonotype was detected only a few times. This chain connects TRBV5-1 to TRBJ2-3; 9 positions agree with TRBD2. CDR1 is SGHRS and CDR2 is YFSETQ in the germline V gene. J gave up 5 bases and V 5 bases, and 12 bases lay outside the gene matches. The CDR3 runs 16 residues. CDR3 sequence (DNA): TGCGCCAGCAGGGACTTAGCGGGGGTGATCAAAGATACGCAGTATTTT. Protein: CASRDLAGVIKDTQYF.